The T cell receptor (beta chain) described here comes from a study of Graves' ophthalmopathy and Graves' hyperthyroidism. This CDR3 comprises 14 residues. From germline, CDR1 is ENHRY and CDR2 SYGVKD. The trim removed 4 bases at V and 1 base at J, leaving 3 bases unmatched. For repertoire sequencing, the TCR beta CDR3 regions were amplified from RNA transcripts. HTBI primers primed a first-round RT-PCR, and a second-round multiplex PCR followed. TCRdb reprocessed the multiplex PCR reads via MiXCR and lists one record per CDR3 protein. The data show hundreds of thousands of distinct CDR3 sequences, 40% seen once. This clonotype showed up many times.

This chain uses TRBV10-3 with TRBJ1-1, with 7 positions matching TRBD1. The source is an adult man with Graves' ophthalmopathy. Sequenced: peripheral blood. The CDR3 coding sequence is TGTGCCATCAGTGTAGACAGGGCGAACACTGAAGCTTTCTTT. Protein: CAISVDRANTEAFF.